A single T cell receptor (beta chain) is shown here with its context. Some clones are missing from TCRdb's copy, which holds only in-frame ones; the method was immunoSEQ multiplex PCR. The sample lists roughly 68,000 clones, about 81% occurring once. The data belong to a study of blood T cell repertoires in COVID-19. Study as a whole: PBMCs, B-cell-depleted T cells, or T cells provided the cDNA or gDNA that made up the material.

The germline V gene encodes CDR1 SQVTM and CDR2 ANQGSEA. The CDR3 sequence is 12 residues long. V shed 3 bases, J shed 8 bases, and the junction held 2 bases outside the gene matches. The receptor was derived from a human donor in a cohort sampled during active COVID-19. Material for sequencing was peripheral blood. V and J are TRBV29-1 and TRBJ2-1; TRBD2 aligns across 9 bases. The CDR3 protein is CSVEGLAYEQFF. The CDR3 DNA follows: TGCAGCGTTGAGGGACTAGCCTATGAGCAGTTCTTC.